A single sample gave rise to the 8 T cell receptor beta chains below, sequenced in a study of blood T cell repertoires in COVID-19. This table comes from immunoSEQ multiplex PCR, and its TCRdb copy is limited to in-frame clones, with some not included. Found here are approximately 62,000 clones, 76% of them singletons; the top ten hold about 6%. Sequenced: peripheral blood. The receptors shown here come from a woman in her fifties or sixties with active or convalescent COVID-19.

The CDR3 coding sequence is TGTGCCAGCAGTGAATTGGCAGGGTATTACGGAACTAATGAAAAACTGTTTTTT. This encodes CASSELAGYYGTNEKLFF. V usage is TRBV6-1 and J usage is TRBJ1-4; possibly TRBD1 for D (5 bases). Trimming took 2 bases from V and 1 from J, leaving 17 bases between them. The CDR3 sequence is 18 residues long. Germline V gene lookup returns CDR1 MNHNS and CDR2 SASEGT.

The chain is built from TRBV10-3 and TRBJ1-1, with 8 bases fitting TRBD1. J lost 0 bases, V lost 10 bases, and 7 bases had no gene match. The CDR3 spans 14 residues. Germline CDR1 reads ENHRY; CDR2 reads SYGVKD. CDR3 region: CASWDRRLNTEAFF. The CDR3 bases are TGTGCCAGCTGGGACAGGCGGCTGAACACTGAAGCTTTCTTT.

The rearrangement links TRBV27 to TRBJ2-1; 7 bases match TRBD1. The V gene end was trimmed by 7 bases and the J gene end by 10 bases; junction bases not matched to a gene: 7. This CDR3 is built from 12 residues. Germline CDR1 reads MNHEY; CDR2 reads SMNVEV (reference sequence). DNA of the CDR3: TGTGCCAGCACGAGCGACAGGGTAGAGCAGTTCTTC. It codes for CASTSDRVEQFF.

CDR3 DNA: TGTGCCAGCAAAACACTAGCGGGGCCGTACACCGGGGAGCTGTTTTTT. Its protein product is CASKTLAGPYTGELFF. This rearrangement joins TRBV19 to TRBJ2-2; 10 nucleotides match TRBD2. Losses at the gene ends were 9 bases for V and 3 bases for J; bases not matched to a gene: 10. Germline CDR1 LNHDA, CDR2 SQIVND (reference sequence). The CDR3 runs to 16 residues.

The chain carries TRBV12-3 or TRBV12-4 and TRBJ1-2; possible D gene TRBD1, 5 bases. Deletions cut 3 bases from V and 3 bases from J, with 8 bases between. This CDR3 has 13 residues. The CDR3 nucleotides are TGTGCCAGCAGTTTTCAGGGCTACTATGGCTACACCTTC. Amino acid sequence: CASSFQGYYGYTF.

The CDR3, as DNA: TGTGCCAGCAGTTACTCGGTCACCGGGGGAACCCAGTACTTC. It yields the protein CASSYSVTGGTQYF. The rearrangement uses TRBV6-6 and TRBJ2-5; a weak D match, TRBD2 (6 bases). CDR1 and CDR2 (germline): MNHNY, SVGAGI (reference sequence). This CDR3 is 14 amino acids long. The V and J ends lost 0 bases and 8 bases respectively, with 13 bases between them.

The chain employs TRBV24-1 and TRBJ2-1; D possibly corresponds to TRBD2 (7 bases). The CDR3 is made up of 17 amino acids. Trimming pared 3 bases from V and 8 bases from J, leaving 22 bases between. Germline V gene lookup returns CDR1 KGHDR and CDR2 SFDVKD. Here the CDR3 reads CATSDTRGRGRLHEQFF. CDR3 nucleotide sequence: TGTGCCACCAGTGATACCCGGGGGCGCGGGAGACTACATGAGCAGTTCTTC.

This chain connects TRBV9 to TRBJ1-2, with D tentatively TRBD1 (6 bases). The CDR3 totals 13 residues. CDR1 and CDR2 from the germline V gene are SGDLS and YYNGEE. V was pared by 6 bases and J by 4 bases, with 13 bases between. The chain's CDR3 is CASNRDQSYGYTF. The CDR3 nucleotides are TGTGCCAGCAACAGGGACCAAAGCTATGGCTACACCTTC.